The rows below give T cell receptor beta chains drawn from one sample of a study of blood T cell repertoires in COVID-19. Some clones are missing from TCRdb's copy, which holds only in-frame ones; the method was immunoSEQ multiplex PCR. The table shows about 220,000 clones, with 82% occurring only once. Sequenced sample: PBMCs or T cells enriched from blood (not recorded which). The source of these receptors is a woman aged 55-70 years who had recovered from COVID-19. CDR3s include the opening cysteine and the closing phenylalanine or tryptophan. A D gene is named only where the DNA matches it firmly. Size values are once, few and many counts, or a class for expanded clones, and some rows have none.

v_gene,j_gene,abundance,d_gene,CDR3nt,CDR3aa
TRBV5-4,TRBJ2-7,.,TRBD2,TGTGCCAGCAGCTCACGACTAGCGGGAAAGATTGACGAGCAGTACTTC,CASSSRLAGKIDEQYF
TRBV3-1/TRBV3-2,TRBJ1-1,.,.,TGTGCCAGCAGCCTCTTTGGGCAGGGGAACACTGAAGCTTTCTTT,CASSLFGQGNTEAFF
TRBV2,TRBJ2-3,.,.,TGTGCCAGCAGTAAGGACAGATCTAGCACAGATACGCAGTATTTT,CASSKDRSSTDTQYF
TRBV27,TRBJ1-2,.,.,TGTGCCAGCAGTTTACAGGGAAGATATGGCTACACCTTC,CASSLQGRYGYTF
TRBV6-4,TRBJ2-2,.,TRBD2,TGTGCCAGCAGTGACGGGAACCGGGCGGGAGTATCCGGGGAGCTGTTTTTT,CASSDGNRAGVSGELFF
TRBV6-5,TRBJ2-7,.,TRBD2,TGTGCCAGCAGGTATAAGGCGGGGGTCCCCTACGAGCAGTACTTC,CASRYKAGVPYEQYF
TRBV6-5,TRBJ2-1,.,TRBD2,TGTGCCAGCAGATGGGGGGAGGGTTACAATGAGCAGTTCTTC,CASRWGEGYNEQFF
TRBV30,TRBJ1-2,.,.,TGTGCCTGGAGTGCAGGGTCCGGCTACACCTTC,CAWSAGSGYTF
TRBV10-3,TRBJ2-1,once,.,TGTGCCATCAGTGAGTCGAGGGACTCGTTCGATGAGCAGTTCTTC,CAISESRDSFDEQFF
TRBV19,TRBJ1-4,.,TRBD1,TGTGCCAGTAGTTTCGGACAGGGACATAATGAAAAACTGTTTTTT,CASSFGQGHNEKLFF
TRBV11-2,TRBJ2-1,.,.,TGTGCCAGCAGCTTAGTGAGGAGTAACAATGAGCAGTTCTTC,CASSLVRSNNEQFF
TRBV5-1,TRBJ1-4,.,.,TGCGCCAGCAGCTTGGACAGGGCGACGACTAATGAAAAACTGTTTTTT,CASSLDRATTNEKLFF
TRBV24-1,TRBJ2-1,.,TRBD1,TGTGCCACCAGTGGCGACAGGGTCCATGAGCAGTTCTTC,CATSGDRVHEQFF
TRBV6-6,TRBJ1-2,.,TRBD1,TGTGCCAGCAGCCTCGGACAGGGGGCCGGGTATGGCTACACCTTC,CASSLGQGAGYGYTF
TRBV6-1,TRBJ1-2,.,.,TGTGCCAGCAGTGAAATCGCGGCCAGCTATGGCTACACCTTC,CASSEIAASYGYTF
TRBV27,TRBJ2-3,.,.,TGTGCCAGCAGTTTATCGGGGCAGTTCCGCACAGATACGCAGTATTTT,CASSLSGQFRTDTQYF
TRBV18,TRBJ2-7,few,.,TGTGCCAGCTCACCATGGGGCACAACCTACGAGCAGTACTTC,CASSPWGTTYEQYF
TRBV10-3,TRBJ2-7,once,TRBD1,TGTGCCATCAGGGACAGGGCGTCCGAGCAGTACTTC,CAIRDRASEQYF
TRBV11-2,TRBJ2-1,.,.,TGTGCCAGCAGTTTAGAGGTAGCGGGACAGAGTGAGCAGTTCTTC,CASSLEVAGQSEQFF
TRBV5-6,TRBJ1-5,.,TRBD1,TGTGCCAGCAGCCCCTGGGACAGGGTCGGTCAGCCCCAGCATTTT,CASSPWDRVGQPQHF
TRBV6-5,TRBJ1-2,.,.,TGTGCCGGACGGGAGGATGGCTACACCTTC,CAGREDGYTF
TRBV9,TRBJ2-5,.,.,TGTGCCAGCAGCGTAGCAGGGGCGGGAGAGACCCAGTACTTC,CASSVAGAGETQYF
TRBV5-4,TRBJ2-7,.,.,TGTGCCAGCAGCTTGGGGGGAGTCGCCGAGCAGTACTTC,CASSLGGVAEQYF
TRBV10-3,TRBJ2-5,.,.,TGTGCCGCAGGGACAAACCAAGAGACCCAGTACTTC,CAAGTNQETQYF
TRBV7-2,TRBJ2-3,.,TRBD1,TGTGCCAGCAGCTTGACAGGGGGCACAGATACGCAGTATTTT,CASSLTGGTDTQYF
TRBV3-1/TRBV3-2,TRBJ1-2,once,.,TGTGCCAGCAGCCAAGGGGCAGCCCGTGGCTACACCTTC,CASSQGAARGYTF
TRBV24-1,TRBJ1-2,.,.,TGTGCCACCAGTGATGCGACATTGGACTATGGCTACACCTTC,CATSDATLDYGYTF
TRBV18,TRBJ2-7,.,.,TGTGCCAGCTCACCAACAGCCAACAGGGTCCACGAGCAGTACTTC,CASSPTANRVHEQYF
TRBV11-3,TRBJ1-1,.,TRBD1,TGTGCCAGCAGCCAGAGACAGGGGAGGGCTTTCTTT,CASSQRQGRAFF
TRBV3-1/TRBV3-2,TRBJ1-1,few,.,TGTGCCAGCAGCCCGACAGGAGATGAAGCTTTCTTT,CASSPTGDEAFF
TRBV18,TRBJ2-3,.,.,TGTGCCAGCTCACGATACAGGGATAGCACAGATACGCAGTATTTT,CASSRYRDSTDTQYF
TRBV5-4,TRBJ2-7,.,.,TGTGCCAGCAGCTTGACAGATACCTACGAGCAGTACTTC,CASSLTDTYEQYF
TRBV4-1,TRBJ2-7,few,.,TGCGCCAGCAGCCACGGTAGGGGTAGCTCCTACGAGCAGTACTTC,CASSHGRGSSYEQYF
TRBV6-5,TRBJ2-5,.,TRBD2,TGTGCCAGCAGTCCGGGACTAGCGGAGACCCAGTACTTC,CASSPGLAETQYF
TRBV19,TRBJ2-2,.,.,TGTGCCAGTAGCACCCCCTCTACAGGGGGGGGGACCGGGGAGCTGTTTTTT,CASSTPSTGGGTGELFF
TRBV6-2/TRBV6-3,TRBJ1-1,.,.,TGTGCCAGCAGTTCAGGACTCCGCCCAGCTTTCTTT,CASSSGLRPAFF
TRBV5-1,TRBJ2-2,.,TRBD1,TGCGCCAGCAGCCCAGGACAGGGCTCCGGGGAGCTGTTTTTT,CASSPGQGSGELFF
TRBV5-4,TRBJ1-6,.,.,TGTGCCAGCAGCCCGATCGGGACTCCCGATTCACCCCTCCACTTT,CASSPIGTPDSPLHF
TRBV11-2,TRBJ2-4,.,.,TGTGCCAGCAGTTCTCTAGCCAAAAACATTCAGTACTTC,CASSSLAKNIQYF
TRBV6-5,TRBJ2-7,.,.,TGTGCCAGCACCAAAAATGGGGGGGCTTACGAGCAGTACTTC,CASTKNGGAYEQYF
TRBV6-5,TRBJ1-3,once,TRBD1,TGTGCCAGCAGTAGATATGACAGGGAAGAGAACACCATATATTTT,CASSRYDREENTIYF
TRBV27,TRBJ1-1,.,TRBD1,TGTGCCAGCAGTCACCCAGGGGGCGTCGGCACTGAAGCTTTCTTT,CASSHPGGVGTEAFF
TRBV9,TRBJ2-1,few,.,TGTGCCAGCAGCGTAGCTAGTAGCTACAATGAGCAGTTCTTC,CASSVASSYNEQFF
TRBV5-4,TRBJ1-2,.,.,TGTGCCAGCAGAATAGACAGCCTTCCCTTCTATGGCTACACCTTC,CASRIDSLPFYGYTF
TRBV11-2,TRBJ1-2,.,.,TGTGCCAGCAGCTTAGCCGCGTGGTATGGCTACACCTTC,CASSLAAWYGYTF
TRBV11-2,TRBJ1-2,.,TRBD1,TGTGCCAGCAGCTCCAAAACGACAGGGAACTATGGCTACACCTTC,CASSSKTTGNYGYTF
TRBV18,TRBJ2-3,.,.,TGTGCCAGCTCACCACCAAGAGAGTCTAGCACAGATACGCAGTATTTT,CASSPPRESSTDTQYF
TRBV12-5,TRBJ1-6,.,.,TGTGCTAGTGGTGGAACCTATACGGGGTCACCCCTCCACTTT,CASGGTYTGSPLHF
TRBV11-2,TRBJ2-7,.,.,TGTGCCAGCAGCTTAGTCCAGGCCTCCTACGAGCAGTACTTC,CASSLVQASYEQYF
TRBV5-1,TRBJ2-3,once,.,TGCGCCAGCCTGGAGGATAGCACAGATACGCAGTATTTT,CASLEDSTDTQYF
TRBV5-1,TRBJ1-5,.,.,TGCGCCAGCAGCTTGACGGGCAATCAGCCCCAGCATTTT,CASSLTGNQPQHF
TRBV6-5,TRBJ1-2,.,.,TGTGCCAGCAGTTATTTGAGGGAAGGCTATGGCTACACCTTC,CASSYLREGYGYTF
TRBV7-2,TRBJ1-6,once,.,TGTGCCAGCAGCGCACAAGTGGGCAGAGTTCAATCACCCCTCCACTTT,CASSAQVGRVQSPLHF
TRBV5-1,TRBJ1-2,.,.,TGCGCCAGCAGCCCCACGACAGGAAACTATGGCTACACCTTC,CASSPTTGNYGYTF
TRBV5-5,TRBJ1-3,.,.,TGTGCCAGCAGCTTGTACGTGCAGGCCAACACCATATATTTT,CASSLYVQANTIYF
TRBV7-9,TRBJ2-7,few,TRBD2,TGTGCCAGCAGCGATAAGGGACTAGCGATTTACGAGCAGTACTTC,CASSDKGLAIYEQYF
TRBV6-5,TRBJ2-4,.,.,TGTGCCAGCAGTTACAATACAGGGACCAAAAACATTCAGTACTTC,CASSYNTGTKNIQYF
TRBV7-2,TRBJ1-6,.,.,TGTGCCAGCAGCTTAAATCTACGTCCGAATTCACCCCTCCACTTT,CASSLNLRPNSPLHF
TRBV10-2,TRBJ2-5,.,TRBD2,TGCGCCAGCAAGGGACTAGCGACCGTGGAGACCCAGTACTTC,CASKGLATVETQYF
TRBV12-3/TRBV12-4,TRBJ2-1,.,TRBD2,TGTGCCAGCAGTCTGCGACTAGCGGGGTTGTTCTTC,CASSLRLAGLFF